The rows below give T cell receptor beta chains drawn from one sample of a study of early T cells in non-severe SARS-CoV-2 infection. TCRdb re-analysed the 5' RACE reads in MiXCR, keeping a single row per CDR3 protein. The table lists over 90,000 distinct CDR3 sequences, 13% of them singletons. Sequencing was done on a sample of whole blood. The origin of the receptors is an adult who was a healthcare worker with PCR-confirmed SARS-CoV-2 infection or an uninfected control (not recorded which). Both conserved end residues are part of each CDR3. A D gene is named only where the DNA matches it firmly.

d_gene | j_gene | v_gene | CDR3aa
NA | TRBJ2-2 | TRBV7-3 | CASSVAITGELFF
NA | TRBJ1-1 | TRBV6-2/TRBV6-3 | CASSYQSGGLNTEAFF
NA | TRBJ1-3 | TRBV20-1 | CSARRQERNTIYF
TRBD1 | TRBJ2-1 | TRBV30 | CAWGQGDYNEQFF
TRBD1 | TRBJ2-5 | TRBV4-3 | CASSQTQGEETQYF
NA | TRBJ2-1 | TRBV7-9 | CASSLFEGVGEQFF
NA | TRBJ2-4 | TRBV27 | CASSYPEAIAKNIQYF
NA | TRBJ2-4 | TRBV5-1 | CASSLGQAKNIQYF
TRBD1 | TRBJ2-5 | TRBV28 | CASSYPGTGGWLQETQYF
NA | TRBJ2-3 | TRBV10-2 | CASSAGHSTDTQYF
NA | TRBJ2-1 | TRBV28 | CASSLRTVLNEQFF
NA | TRBJ1-2 | TRBV4-1 | CASSQVRSDDYGYTF
TRBD1 | TRBJ1-2 | TRBV18 | CASSSTRMDRGSIYGYTF
NA | TRBJ1-6 | TRBV12-3/TRBV12-4 | CASSLRNSPLHF
NA | TRBJ1-2 | TRBV6-5 | CASSYSLSIGYTF
TRBD2 | TRBJ2-1 | TRBV6-2/TRBV6-3 | CASSSRREGGNEQFF
NA | TRBJ2-7 | TRBV5-1 | CASSQAWFYEQYF
TRBD1 | TRBJ2-7 | TRBV20-1 | CSARPYRGPPYEQYF
NA | TRBJ1-5 | TRBV28 | CASSLTPRYSNQPQHF
NA | TRBJ2-1 | TRBV12-3/TRBV12-4 | CASSSRRNEQFF
NA | TRBJ2-1 | TRBV29-1 | CSVWKGSYNEQFF
NA | TRBJ2-5 | TRBV29-1 | CSVARETQYF
NA | TRBJ1-6 | TRBV20-1 | CSAAQGNSPLHF
NA | TRBJ2-2 | TRBV10-1 | CASGRGTGELFF
TRBD2 | TRBJ2-1 | TRBV4-2 | CASSQDFGTRLAHDEQFF
TRBD2 | TRBJ2-1 | TRBV7-6 | CASSLAARLAVGNEQFF
NA | TRBJ2-1 | TRBV10-3 | CAISVDSTEQFF
NA | TRBJ2-1 | TRBV11-2 | CASSFSLGASGSQKNEQFF
NA | TRBJ1-5 | TRBV30 | CAWSVGREQPQHF
NA | TRBJ2-2 | TRBV19 | CASSIKHGTIVTGELFF
NA | TRBJ2-5 | TRBV28 | CASKAETQYF
NA | TRBJ2-2 | TRBV4-1 | CASSQALVFISGELFF
NA | TRBJ2-5 | TRBV5-1 | CASSLGAARPETQYF
TRBD1 | TRBJ1-3 | TRBV7-2 | CASSLASDREDTIYF
NA | TRBJ2-4 | TRBV28 | CASSIGGIQYF
NA | TRBJ2-7 | TRBV28 | CASSFVYEQYF
NA | TRBJ2-3 | TRBV12-3/TRBV12-4 | CASSHNSDTQYF
TRBD1 | TRBJ1-5 | TRBV28 | CASTPIGTGGNSNQPQHF
NA | TRBJ2-2 | TRBV7-9 | CASSSPRGSNTGELFF
NA | TRBJ2-7 | TRBV5-1 | CASSSWQGAQYF
NA | TRBJ1-6 | TRBV6-4 | CASSDDGRSPLHF
TRBD1 | TRBJ2-1 | TRBV5-6 | CASSFDRGPYNEQFF
NA | TRBJ1-3 | TRBV19 | CASSPRGFSGNTIYF
TRBD2 | TRBJ2-5 | TRBV11-2 | CASSLSGASGTETQYF
NA | TRBJ2-3 | TRBV6-1 | CASSEVGGITDTQYF
NA | TRBJ1-2 | TRBV20-1 | CSARGTDNYGYTF
NA | TRBJ1-2 | TRBV28 | CASSRRDLFF
NA | TRBJ2-5 | TRBV10-3 | CAISEGRDETQYF
NA | TRBJ2-1 | TRBV6-2/TRBV6-3 | CASSYSGWSNEQFF
TRBD2 | TRBJ2-2 | TRBV20-1 | CSARAGGNTGELFF
TRBD2 | TRBJ2-1 | TRBV6-5 | CASSRATSGGNEQFF
TRBD2 | TRBJ2-1 | TRBV7-2 | CASSLDPLAGGRGEQFF
NA | TRBJ1-5 | TRBV20-1 | CSARARNSGSNQPQHF
NA | TRBJ2-7 | TRBV12-3/TRBV12-4 | CASSNSGGRREQYF
NA | TRBJ2-7 | TRBV11-2 | CASSLGGLAEQYF
TRBD2 | TRBJ2-5 | TRBV7-3 | CASSLSGGQQETQYF